This T cell receptor (beta chain) was observed in a study of CD8 T cells in Susac syndrome (dated 2019 in TCRdb). Background for the entire study: Whether CD8+ T cell activation and differentiation in Susac syndrome was antigen driven was tested using repertoire sequencing. Clonality of the CD8+ T cell repertoire was compared between around 13 healthy donors, about 14 Susac syndrome patients and approximately 16 multiple sclerosis patients.

RNA was extracted using the RNeasy kit, and roughly 0.5 to 1 microgram was reverse transcribed with random hexamers. The immunoSEQ multiplex PCR assay, covering 54 Vbeta and 13 Jbeta segments, was used to amplify TCR beta CDR3 regions. To correct PCR amplification bias, a synthetic template baseline was used for both primer optimization and computational correction. In the paper's pipeline: Reads were assigned to V, D and J genes according to IMGT and analyzed in immunoSEQ Analyzer, with only productive sequences retained. Clonality was computed as one minus Shannon entropy normalized by log2 of the number of productive unique sequences. Public and private clones were assessed among the 100 most prevalent clones of each patient and control. Susac-specific clones were defined as absent from healthy and MS cohorts, around 980 published viral clones and other ImmuneACCESS disease sequences. TCRdb reprocessing: public reads trimmed at Q25 with fastp, clones called with MiXCR, in-frame beta chains kept. Each entry merges the rows of one CDR3 protein and shows their most common DNA and genes. None of the V and J calls come from the authors' own analysis; TCRdb made them. The sample table shows around 79,000 distinct CDR3 sequences, and around 96% are seen once. The ten top clones hold roughly 0.39% of the sample.

The CDR3 contains 13 residues, cysteine and phenylalanine counted. The CDR3 DNA has 39 bases and is translated from base 1. CDR1 and CDR2 are drawn from the germline V gene: SQVTM, ANQGSEA. Between the V and J ends, shortened by 4 bases and 0 bases respectively, the junction contains 7 bases. High-throughput TCR beta sequencing profiled peripheral blood CD8+ and CD4+ T cells from healthy donors, Susac syndrome patients and multiple sclerosis patients. Treatment-naive patients with stable or active relapsing-remitting disease fulfilling revised McDonald criteria were used as multiple sclerosis controls. CD8+ TEMRA cells were enriched by FACS, while bulk CD8+ and CD4+ T cells were purified by magnetic negative isolation. Blood was drawn into EDTA tubes, processed within 24 hours, and PBMCs were isolated by density gradient centrifugation. PBMCs destined for TCR sequencing were cryopreserved in liquid nitrogen and later thawed in a 37 °C water bath. The sorted or isolated CD4+, CD8+ and CD8+ TEMRA cells had a purity of 90% or higher.

General study outcomes and caveats: The number of individuals in the TCR sequencing and HLA analysis was recognized as being relatively small.

This clonotype was counted once. The antigen this receptor binds is unknown. Nothing much larger sits one base from this clone, and base qualities are not available. Evidence from one read is weak. Sequencing was done on a sample of CD8+ T cells from PBMCs. The sequence came from a human donor with multiple sclerosis. The V gene is TRBV29-1 and the J gene is TRBJ2-1, with no D gene named confidently. The DNA sequence is as follows: TGCAGCGTTGCAGGAAGCTCCTACAATGAGCAGTTCTTC. This gives the protein CSVAGSSYNEQFF.